This TCR beta chain originates from a study of shared clonotypes between healthy human individuals. The germline gives CDR1 DFQATT, CDR2 SNEGSKA (reference sequence). This CDR3 region has 11 residues. Deletions cut 3 bases from V and 5 bases from J, with 7 bases between. A single count supports this clone. This sample also contains other DNA sequences that code for the same CDR3. This table comes from immunoSEQ multiplex PCR, and its TCRdb copy is limited to in-frame clones, with some not included. The profile covers fewer than 1.4 million clones, with around 78% appearing a single time and 0.5% to 0.65% taken by the ten largest.

The specimen was memory CD4+ T cells from PBMCs. Subset reported: CD45RA-negative fraction. The chain carries TRBV20-1 and TRBJ1-1; unclear D gene. This TCR was recovered from a man aged 18 to 29 in good health. Some clones in this sample may be carry-over from other donors' samples. CDR3 residues: CSASSGTEAFF. In nucleotides, the CDR3 is TGCAGTGCTAGTAGCGGAACTGAAGCTTTCTTT.